The 24 T cell receptor delta chains presented below share a single source sample, sequenced in a study of Vδ1+ human thymocytes. Study-level points and caveats: Thymic TRG and TRD repertoires appeared highly polyclonal.

Sequences come from RNA converted to cDNA by reverse transcription. Multiplex PCR used pooled V-gene forward primers and a constant-region reverse primer to amplify CDR3s. TCRdb reapplied CATT to the multiplex PCR reads. The sample has about 27,000 delta-chain clones; approximately 30% are singletons. Their antigen targets remain unknown. The sample consisted of Vdelta1+ gamma-delta thymocytes from the thymus. Subset: FACS-sorted CD3+ TCRalphabeta- TCRVdelta1+ TCRVdelta2- thymocytes. Receptors originate from a boy under two years old who had congenital heart surgery.

Concerning this clone itself: At one of its ends the junction is not consistent with the germline gene, which may arise from a read error. V gene TRDV1 combines with J gene TRDJ1, with 13 bases lining up with TRDD3. Germline-derived CDR1 and CDR2 are TSWWSYY and QGS. CDR3 size: 21 residues. CDR3: CALGEDVPIFTGGYASDKLTF. DNA of the CDR3: TGTGCTCTTGGGGAAGATGTTCCTATATTCACTGGGGGATACGCGTCCGATAAACTCACCTTT.

With respect to this clone: This sequence may be a read error, since a much larger clone differs from it by one base. The chain has TRDV1 and TRDJ2; D possibly corresponds to TRDD2 (6 bases). The CDR3 length is 19 residues. Per the germline V gene, CDR1 is TSWWSYY and CDR2 is QGS. Trimming pared 4 bases from V and 1 base from J, leaving 22 bases between. This chain's CDR3 is CALGATFPPSVILTAQLFF. Here the CDR3 DNA reads TGTGCTCTTGGGGCCACATTCCCCCCTTCCGTGATTTTGACAGCACAACTCTTCTTT.

V is TRDV1 and J is TRDJ1, with 9 bases fitting TRDD3. Trimming took 5 bases from V and 2 from J; bases not matched to a gene: 27. This CDR3 has 22 residues. Germline V gives CDR1 TSWWSYY, CDR2 QGS. Here the CDR3 reads CALGCLQPTSGDTTLTTDKLIF. CDR3 DNA: TGTGCTCTTGGGTGCCTTCAGCCAACTTCTGGGGATACGACTCTGACTACCGATAAACTCATCTTT.

The rearrangement links TRDV1 to TRDJ1; a possible D gene is TRDD2 (5 bases). The CDR3 covers 17 residues. Trimming shortened V by 0 bases and J by 3 bases, and 17 bases separated the two germline ends. CDR1 and CDR2 (germline): TSWWSYY, QGS. Here the CDR3 DNA reads TGTGCTCTTGGGGAACTGAGGCTTCCCCAAACAGCCGATAAACTCATCTTT. Translating it yields CALGELRLPQTADKLIF.

A note on this clone: Being one base from a much bigger clone, this may be a read error. Different DNA sequences within this sample yield the same CDR3. The genes are TRDV1 and TRDJ1, with D unresolved. The germline V and J ends were trimmed by 0 bases and 5 bases, with 7 bases remaining between them. The germline CDR1 and CDR2 sequences are TSWWSYY and QGS. The CDR3 spans 13 residues. The CDR3 DNA reads TGTGCTCTTGGGGAACTGGGGTTGGATAAACTCATCTTT. Encoded protein: CALGELGLDKLIF.

The genes are TRDV1 and TRDJ1; D unclear. Germline CDR1 is TSWWSYY and CDR2 is QGS. The CDR3 totals 20 residues. V was pared by 1 base and J by 1 base, with 25 bases between. The CDR3 loop reads CALGERLMGPGYKVTDKLIF. CDR3 DNA sequence: TGTGCTCTTGGGGAACGCCTAATGGGACCGGGGTACAAGGTCACCGATAAACTCATCTTT.

The rearrangement uses TRDV2 and TRDJ1; 13 bases agree with TRDD3. This CDR3 has 19 amino acids. With V trimmed by 9 bases and J by 2 bases, 20 bases remained unmatched. Germline V lookup: CDR1 GEAIGNYY, CDR2 EKD. CDR3 amino acids: CATAPLGDTVIRGTDKLIF. CDR3 nucleotides: TGTGCCACCGCCCCACTGGGGGATACGGTTATAAGAGGGACCGATAAACTCATCTTT.

About this clone itself: A read error may explain this, as a much larger clone is one base away. This chain connects TRDV2 to TRDJ3, with 8 nucleotides matching TRDD3. Germline lookup yields CDR1 GEAIGNYY and CDR2 EKD. The CDR3 consists of 21 residues. In DNA, the CDR3 is TGTGCCTGTGACGGTTTACTGGGGGTCAAGGGGCTTACCTGGGACACCCGACAGATATTTTTC. Its translation is CACDGLLGVKGLTWDTRQIFF.

This clone was detected once. Since a much larger clone is just one base distant, this may be a read error. This same CDR3 is encoded by further DNA sequences in the sample. The genes are TRDV1 and TRDJ1; D gene uncertain. CDR3 length: 14 residues. V was pared by 0 bases and J by 1 base, with 6 bases between. The germline gives CDR1 TSWWSYY, CDR2 QGS. CDR3 region: CALGELGLTDKLIF. CDR3 nucleotide sequence: TGTGCTCTTGGGGAACTGGGCCTCACCGATAAACTCATCTTT.

With respect to this clone: A clone one base away is much larger, so this may be a read error. The chain carries TRDV1 and TRDJ1; no clear D. The germline gives CDR1 TSWWSYY, CDR2 QGS. The CDR3 length is 15 residues. The V end was cut by 0 bases, the J end by 3 bases, with 11 bases between. Here the CDR3 DNA reads TGTGCTCTTGGGGAACTACCTCACCTCCCCGATAAACTCATCTTT. Its translation is CALGELPHLPDKLIF.

This clone was detected a few times. V is TRDV1 and J is TRDJ1; 8 bases are shared with TRDD2. The CDR3 consists of 23 residues. Looked up from germline, CDR1 is TSWWSYY and CDR2 is QGS. V trimming: 4 bases; J trimming: 1 base; junction bases outside the gene matches: 29. CDR3 residues: CALGGSRPFLTHGDLRGTDKLIF. Here the CDR3 DNA reads TGTGCTCTTGGGGGCTCGAGACCCTTCCTAACCCATGGGGACCTTAGGGGCACCGATAAACTCATCTTT.

This clone has a count of ten or more. The genes are TRDV1 and TRDJ1, with D unclear. V lost 1 base, J lost 0 bases, and 12 bases lay in between. Germline lookup yields CDR1 TSWWSYY and CDR2 QGS. This CDR3 region has 16 residues. The CDR3 bases are TGTGCTCTTGGGGAACGGTCGCCCGAGTACACCGATAAACTCATCTTT. Protein: CALGERSPEYTDKLIF.

Worth noting for this clone: Additional DNA sequences in this sample encode the identical CDR3. The chain is built from TRDV1 and TRDJ1, with D hard to call. Looked up from germline, CDR1 is TSWWSYY and CDR2 is QGS. This CDR3 has 14 amino acids. V lost 2 bases, J lost 11 bases, and 18 bases lay in between. CDR3 amino acids: CALGEDGATGKLIF. CDR3 DNA sequence: TGTGCTCTTGGGGAAGACGGGGCCACGGGCAAGCTCATCTTT.

Concerning this clone: Possible read error: a much larger clone is one base away. V is TRDV1 and J is TRDJ1; possible D gene TRDD3, 5 bases. CDR1 and CDR2 (germline): TSWWSYY, QGS. The CDR3 spans 17 residues. Trimming removed 5 bases from V and 1 base from J, with 20 bases in between. CDR3: CALGNVRRGLSTDKLIF. The CDR3 DNA reads as TGTGCTCTTGGGAATGTACGACGGGGACTCTCCACCGATAAACTCATCTTT.

This clone was picked up many times. J is TRDJ1 and V is TRDV1; 8 bases map to TRDD2. With V trimmed by 3 bases and J by 0 bases, 18 bases remained unmatched. Germline loops: CDR1 TSWWSYY, CDR2 QGS. The CDR3 covers 20 residues. The CDR3: CALGERDFLRGIRYTDKLIF. In DNA, the CDR3 is TGTGCTCTTGGGGAGAGAGACTTCCTACGGGGCATTAGGTACACCGATAAACTCATCTTT.

This clone showed up just a few times. The chain combines TRDV1 with TRDJ1; D remains unclear. Between the trimmed V and J ends, which lost 11 bases and 0 bases, there was a span of 16 bases. Germline values: CDR1 TSWWSYY, CDR2 QGS. This CDR3 has 14 residues. CDR3 in amino acids: CAFTDRRDTDKLIF. The CDR3 DNA reads as TGTGCTTTTACAGATCGGAGAGACACCGATAAACTCATCTTT.

A note on this clone: This may stem from a read error, because a much larger clone lies one nucleotide away. The chain employs TRDV1 and TRDJ1; TRDD3 agrees at 9 bases. CDR3 length: 22 residues. The V and J ends lost 0 bases and 4 bases, in that order; junction bases with no gene match: 24. Germline V gene data show CDR1 as TSWWSYY and CDR2 as QGS. The DNA of the CDR3 is TGTGCTCTTGGGGAACTAAGACCCTTCTTCCGCGCTGGGGGATCCGGTTGCGATAAACTCATCTTT. It specifies CALGELRPFFRAGGSGCDKLIF.

The chain links TRDV1 to TRDJ1, with TRDD3 matching over 7 bases. This CDR3 is built from 20 residues. Germline values: CDR1 TSWWSYY, CDR2 QGS. V shed 0 bases, J shed 1 base, and the junction held 17 bases outside the gene matches. The CDR3 here is CALGELGRSTGDSPTDKLIF. The CDR3 bases are TGTGCTCTTGGGGAACTGGGCCGTTCTACTGGGGATTCCCCCACCGATAAACTCATCTTT.

In this sample, this clone is medium-sized. The chain combines TRDV1 with TRDJ1; D may be TRDD2 (5 bases). The germline gives CDR1 TSWWSYY, CDR2 QGS. The CDR3 is made up of 18 amino acids. Trimming pared 7 bases from V and 0 bases from J, leaving 24 bases between. DNA of the CDR3: TGTGCTCTTGAAGCCTACTCGAGTCCGGAAGCGTACACCGATAAACTCATCTTT. Translated: CALEAYSSPEAYTDKLIF.

This clone was detected only once. The chain uses TRDV1 and TRDJ1, with 10 bases aligning to TRDD3. Germline trimming cut 4 bases from V and 0 bases from J; bases unmatched to any gene: 35. This CDR3 has 26 residues. Per germline, CDR1 TSWWSYY and CDR2 QGS. In DNA, the CDR3 is TGTGCTCTTGGGGGTGGGGTCTTGGCCTTCCACCTGCTGGGGGATAGGCTTCGAGGTAACACCGATAAACTCATCTTT. This translates into CALGGGVLAFHLLGDRLRGNTDKLIF.

For this clone: One base separates it from a far larger clone, so it is likely a read error. The chain couples TRDV2 to TRDJ1; TRDD3 matches at 10 bases. The germline V gene encodes CDR1 GEAIGNYY and CDR2 EKD. The length of the CDR3 is 18 residues. The CDR3 region is CARDTPLLGDYYTDKLIF. For the CDR3, the DNA is TGTGCCCGTGACACGCCCTTACTGGGGGATTACTACACCGATAAACTCATCTTT.

V is TRDV1 and J is TRDJ1; D remains unclear. The ends were cut back, 2 bases at V and 0 bases at J, with 16 bases in the middle. Germline CDR1 reads TSWWSYY; CDR2 reads QGS. The CDR3 covers 17 residues. The CDR3 here is CALGEFIGLRHTDKLIF. The CDR3, as DNA: TGTGCTCTTGGGGAATTCATAGGTCTAAGGCACACCGATAAACTCATCTTT.

The gene calls are TRDV1 and TRDJ1; D is tentatively TRDD2 or TRDD3 (9 bases each). CDR3 length: 22 amino acids. Deletions cut 4 bases from V and 0 bases from J, with 33 bases between. In germline, CDR1 is TSWWSYY, CDR2 QGS. The DNA for the CDR3 is TGTGCTCTTGGGGGCCCCCCTTCCTACTGGGGGACCCTGATCGAGTACACCGATAAACTCATCTTT. This translates into CALGGPPSYWGTLIEYTDKLIF.

This clone was recorded a few times. The rearrangement uses TRDV1 and TRDJ1, with 7 bases that match TRDD3. Germline V gives CDR1 TSWWSYY, CDR2 QGS. CDR3 length equals 20 residues. V lost 3 bases, J lost 0 bases, and 19 bases stayed unmatched. CDR3 in amino acids: CALGDLFARTDWGDTDKLIF. The CDR3 DNA reads TGTGCTCTTGGGGATCTATTCGCCCGGACAGACTGGGGAGACACCGATAAACTCATCTTT.